The TCR beta chain described here comes from a study of blood T cell repertoires in COVID-19. Overall study: Collection of acute and convalescent COVID-19 samples took place in the United States, Italy and Spain. Nucleic acid was either cDNA or gDNA, and it came from T cells, B-cell-depleted T cells, or PBMCs.

Authors' data handling: Amplification from reference gene primers served as the basis for estimated nucleated cell counts. Using immunoSEQ multiplex PCR, the repertoire was profiled, and TCRdb retains in-frame clones only, with some absent. The V and J calls and clone size come from that table; D and trimming were worked out from the DNA. The table lists over 90,000 clones, approximately 81% of them singletons. CDR3 length: 14 residues. From germline, CDR1 is SGHRS and CDR2 YFSETQ. V dropped 4 bases and J dropped 5 bases, with 15 bases sitting between them. The TCR was taken from a man older than 75 with active or convalescent COVID-19. The chain links TRBV5-1 to TRBJ2-5; tentative D call: TRBD1 (5 bases). Sequenced: peripheral blood. The CDR3 nucleotides are TGCGCCAGCAGCCTAAAGGGGTCCGGGGAGACCCAGTACTTC. It codes for CASSLKGSGETQYF.